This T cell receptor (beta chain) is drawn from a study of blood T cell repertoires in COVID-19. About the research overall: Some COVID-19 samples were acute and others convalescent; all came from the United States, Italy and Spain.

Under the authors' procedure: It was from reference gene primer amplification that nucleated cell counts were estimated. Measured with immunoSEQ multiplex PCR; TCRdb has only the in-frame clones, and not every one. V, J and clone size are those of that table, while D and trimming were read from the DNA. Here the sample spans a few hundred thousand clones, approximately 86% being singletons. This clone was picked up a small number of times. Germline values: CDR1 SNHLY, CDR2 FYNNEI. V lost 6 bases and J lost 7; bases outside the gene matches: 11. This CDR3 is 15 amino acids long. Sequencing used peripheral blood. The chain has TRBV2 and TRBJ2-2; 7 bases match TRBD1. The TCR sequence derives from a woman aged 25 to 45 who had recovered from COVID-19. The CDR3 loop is CASRGYRGSIGELFF. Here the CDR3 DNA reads TGTGCCAGCAGGGGATACAGGGGATCGATCGGGGAGCTGTTTTTT.